This is a list of T cell receptor beta chains from one sample in a study of PD-L1 blockade in urothelial cancer. Profiling relied on immunoSEQ multiplex PCR, and the TCRdb table lists in-frame clones only, not all of them. The table has more than 20,000 clones, roughly 85% seen once. Specimen: PBMCs, collected around atezolizumab (anti-PD-L1) treatment. The receptors were sampled from a man aged 50-60 years with urothelial cancer. Each CDR3 is given with its conserved first and last residue. Each record gives: D gene, V gene, J gene, CDR3 protein, CDR3 DNA. The D gene is left open where the match is weak.

>TRBD2|TRBV6-6|TRBJ2-5
CASTKAVSGGPETQYF
TGTGCCAGCACTAAGGCCGTTAGCGGGGGGCCAGAGACCCAGTACTTC
>-|TRBV5-1|TRBJ2-2
CASSETRTYTGELFF
TGCGCCAGCAGCGAGACTAGAACGTACACCGGGGAGCTGTTTTTT
>-|TRBV19|TRBJ2-7
CASSIYADYEQYF
TGTGCCAGTAGTATTTACGCGGATTACGAGCAGTACTTC
>-|TRBV19|TRBJ2-1
CASSSRGEGGANEQFF
TGTGCCAGTAGTTCCCGAGGTGAGGGAGGCGCCAATGAGCAGTTCTTC
>-|TRBV5-1|TRBJ1-5
CAAPGRDYYSNQPQHF
TGCGCCGCCCCAGGGCGGGACTACTATAGCAATCAGCCCCAGCATTTT
>-|TRBV12-5|TRBJ2-2
CASGPSGGGTGELFF
TGTGCTAGTGGTCCCTCGGGGGGCGGGACCGGGGAGCTGTTTTTT
>-|TRBV11-2|TRBJ1-5
CASSLNRDQPQHF
TGTGCCAGCAGCTTAAACAGGGATCAGCCCCAGCATTTT
>TRBD2|TRBV7-7|TRBJ2-1
CASSLISGTNNEQFF
TGTGCCAGCAGCTTAATTAGCGGGACTAACAATGAGCAGTTCTTC
>TRBD1|TRBV10-3|TRBJ2-5
CAIIRTGRRETQYF
TGTGCCATCATTAGGACAGGGAGGAGGGAGACCCAGTACTTC
>-|TRBV29-1|TRBJ2-3
CSAPMPWTGTDTQYF
TGCAGCGCCCCAATGCCCTGGACAGGCACAGATACGCAGTATTTT